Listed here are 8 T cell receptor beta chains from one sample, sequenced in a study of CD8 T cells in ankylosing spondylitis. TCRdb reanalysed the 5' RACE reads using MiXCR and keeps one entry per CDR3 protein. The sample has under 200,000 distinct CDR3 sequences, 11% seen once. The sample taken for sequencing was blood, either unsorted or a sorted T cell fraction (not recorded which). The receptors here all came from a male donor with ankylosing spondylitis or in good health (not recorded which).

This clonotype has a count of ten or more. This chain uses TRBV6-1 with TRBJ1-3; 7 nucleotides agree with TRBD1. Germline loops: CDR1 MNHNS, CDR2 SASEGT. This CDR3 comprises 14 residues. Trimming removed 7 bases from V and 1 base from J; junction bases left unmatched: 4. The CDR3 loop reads CASNGGQSGNTIYF. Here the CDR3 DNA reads TGTGCCAGCAACGGGGGACAGTCTGGAAACACCATATATTTT.

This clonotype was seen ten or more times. CDR3 DNA sequence: TGTGCCAGCAGCTTCTTTCCTAGCGGGTCCTCCTCCTACGAGCAGTACTTC. It translates to CASSFFPSGSSSYEQYF. This chain uses TRBV7-9 with TRBJ2-7, with 8 bases that match TRBD2. The V gene end was trimmed by 3 bases and the J gene end by 0 bases; junction bases not matched to a gene: 10. Germline V gives CDR1 SEHNR, CDR2 FQNEAQ (reference sequence). This CDR3 is 17 amino acids long.

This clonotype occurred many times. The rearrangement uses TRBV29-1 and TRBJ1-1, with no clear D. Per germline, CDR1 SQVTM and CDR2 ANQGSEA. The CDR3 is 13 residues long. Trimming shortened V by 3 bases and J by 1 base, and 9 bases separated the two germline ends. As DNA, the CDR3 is TGCAGCGTTGACCGCCTAGGGAACACTGAAGCTTTCTTT. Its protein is CSVDRLGNTEAFF. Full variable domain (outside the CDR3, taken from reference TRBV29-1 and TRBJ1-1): SAVISQKPSRDICQRGTSLTIQCQVDSQVTMMFWYRQQPGQSLTLIATANQGSEATYESGFVIDKFPISRPNLTFSTLTVSNMSPEDSSIYLCSVDRLGNTEAFFGQGTRLTVV.

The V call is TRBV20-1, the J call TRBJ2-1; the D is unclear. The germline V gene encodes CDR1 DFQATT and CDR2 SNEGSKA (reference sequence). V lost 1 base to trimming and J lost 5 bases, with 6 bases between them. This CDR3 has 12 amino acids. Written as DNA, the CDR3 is TGCAGTGCTAGAGTTCCGAACAATGAGCAGTTCTTC. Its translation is CSARVPNNEQFF.

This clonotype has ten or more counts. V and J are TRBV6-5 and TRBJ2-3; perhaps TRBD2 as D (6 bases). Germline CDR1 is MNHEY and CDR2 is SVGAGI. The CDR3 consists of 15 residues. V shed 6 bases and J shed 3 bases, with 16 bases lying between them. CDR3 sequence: CASSYGLSRTDTQYF. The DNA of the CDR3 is TGTGCCAGCAGCTATGGACTAAGTAGGACAGATACGCAGTATTTT.

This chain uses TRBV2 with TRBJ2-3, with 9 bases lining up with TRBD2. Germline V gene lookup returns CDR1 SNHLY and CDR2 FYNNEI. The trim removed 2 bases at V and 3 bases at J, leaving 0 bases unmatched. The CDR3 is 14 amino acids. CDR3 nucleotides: TGTGCCAGCAGTGAAACTAGCGGGACAGATACGCAGTATTTT. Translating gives CASSETSGTDTQYF.

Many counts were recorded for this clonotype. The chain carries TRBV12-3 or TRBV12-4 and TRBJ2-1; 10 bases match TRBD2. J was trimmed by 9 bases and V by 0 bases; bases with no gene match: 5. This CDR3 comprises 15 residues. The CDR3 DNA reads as TGTGCCAGCAGTTTAGCCCTAGCGGGAGTGGGTGAGCAGTTCTTC. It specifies CASSLALAGVGEQFF.

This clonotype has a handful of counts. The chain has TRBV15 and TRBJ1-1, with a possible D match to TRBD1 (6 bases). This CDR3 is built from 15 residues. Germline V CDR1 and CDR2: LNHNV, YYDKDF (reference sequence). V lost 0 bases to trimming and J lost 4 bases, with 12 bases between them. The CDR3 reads CATSRDRGGLTEAFF. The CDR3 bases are TGTGCCACCAGCAGAGATAGGGGGGGGCTCACTGAAGCTTTCTTT.